This record concerns one TCR beta chain sequence. Its target is not known. Libraries were prepared by immunoSEQ multiplex PCR; TCRdb keeps only in-frame clonotypes and omits some of them. The sample carries around 5,000 clones, 65% to 70% recorded once. This sample is drawn from a study of T cell clonotyping in hematopoietic cell transplantation. Notes on the study in general: At the given depth, recipient repertoires were over 95% de novo clonotypes. Recipient TCR diversity dropped after transplant; expanded clonotypes rose from day 30 to 180.

The germline V and J ends were trimmed by 1 base and 4 bases, with 13 bases remaining between them. Per the germline V gene, CDR1 is SQVTM and CDR2 is ANQGSEA. CDR3 length: 14 amino acids. The source material was PBMCs, sampled 180 days after allogeneic stem cell transplant. This TCR was recovered from a male patient aged 50 to 60 who had an allogeneic stem cell transplant from an unrelated donor, so the T cells may come from the graft donor. Some clones in this sample may be carry-over from other donors' samples. This sequence joins TRBV29-1 and TRBJ1-1; unclear D gene. The CDR3 coding sequence is TGCAGCGTTGAAGGTCCGGGAGGAGGCACTGAAGCTTTCTTT. Residues: CSVEGPGGGTEAFF. Complete variable domain (other parts from reference TRBV29-1 and TRBJ1-1): SAVISQKPSRDICQRGTSLTIQCQVDSQVTMMFWYRQQPGQSLTLIATANQGSEATYESGFVIDKFPISRPNLTFSTLTVSNMSPEDSSIYLCSVEGPGGGTEAFFGQGTRLTVV.